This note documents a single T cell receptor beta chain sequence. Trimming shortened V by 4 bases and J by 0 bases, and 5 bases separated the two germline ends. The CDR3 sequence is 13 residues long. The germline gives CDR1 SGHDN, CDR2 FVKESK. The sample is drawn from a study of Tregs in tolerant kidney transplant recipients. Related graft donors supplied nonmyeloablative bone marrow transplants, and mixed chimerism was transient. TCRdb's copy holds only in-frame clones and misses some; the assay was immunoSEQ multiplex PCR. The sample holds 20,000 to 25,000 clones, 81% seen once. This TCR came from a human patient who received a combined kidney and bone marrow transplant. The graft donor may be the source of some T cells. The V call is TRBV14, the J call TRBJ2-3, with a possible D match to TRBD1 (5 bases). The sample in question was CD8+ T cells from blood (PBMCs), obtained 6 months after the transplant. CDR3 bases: TGTGCCAGCAGCCCAGGGAGCACAGATACGCAGTATTTT. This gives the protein CASSPGSTDTQYF.